This T cell receptor beta chain was sequenced for a study of T-cell memory formation after mild COVID-19 (dated by TCRdb to the early 2020s). About the full investigation: TCR sequence clusters from the two donors were largely donor specific. T-cell clones expanding and contracting after mild COVID-19 in a couple of donors were tracked by longitudinal TCRalpha and TCRbeta repertoire sequencing. The cohort comprised two young, previously healthy adult volunteers, one female and one male. Overall study outcomes, separate from this receptor: The study included only a couple of mild cases, and larger cohorts that include severe cases with pre-infection samples were judged to be necessary. Some responding clones were found in pre-infection memory, which suggests that pre-existing cross-reactive memory T cells took part in the SARS-CoV-2 response. Contracting CD4+ clones were found mainly in CM and EM memory subsets, while CD8+ clones were enriched in EMRA. SARS-CoV-2 specificity was not confirmed for the second-wave clones peaking on day 37. From day 15 to 85, contracting clones showed balanced CD4/CD8 phenotypes, whereas a second wave of clones that expanded from day 15 to 37 leaned towards CD4+.

Sequencer: Illumina NovaSeq 6000. TCRalpha and TCRbeta cDNA libraries were constructed by 5'RACE with constant-segment primers, with sample barcodes and unique molecular identifiers being introduced. RNA was extracted from every sample with Trizol reagent. Amplification of the libraries took two PCR steps, and the second step added a second sample barcode plus Illumina TruSeq adapters. The libraries were sequenced on an Illumina NovaSeq using 2 x 150 bp paired-end reads. Regarding the original processing steps: Reads were demultiplexed and collapsed into UMI-guided consensus sequences with migec v1.2.7. Using mixcr v2.1.11, UMI consensuses were aligned to TRA and TRB V and J templates and then assembled into clonotypes. Clonotypes were classified as expanded or contracted when called significant by both edgeR and NoisET, with noise models trained on biological replicates. For edgeR calls, the thresholds were a false discovery rate-adjusted p below 0.01 and a log2 fold-change of 1. As an exploratory analysis of dynamics, max-normalized trajectories of the 1000 most abundant clonotypes were examined by PCA with hierarchical clustering. The CD4 or CD8 phenotype of responding clones was assigned using the separately sequenced CD4+ and CD8+ repertoires. The public reads were run again by TCRdb, first through fastp at Q25 and then through MiXCR, and only productive beta chains were kept. All rows with the same CDR3 protein become a single entry with the most common DNA and genes. The V and J calls come from TCRdb's annotation, not from the publication. Counted in this sample were about 190,000 distinct CDR3 sequences; about a sixth of them appeared once. The top ten clones comprise 2% to 3% of the sample.

PBMCs were isolated by Ficoll-Paque density gradient centrifugation. A word on this clonotype: The antigen this receptor binds is unknown. There are no base qualities to consult, and no much larger clone falls within one base.

The germline V gene specifies MGHRA as CDR1 and YSYEKL as CDR2. The CDR3 sequence holds 15 residues, the cysteine and phenylalanine included. Only the CDR3 DNA is retained, 45 bases long and in frame from the first base. Deletion took 1 base off V and 5 bases off J, with a span of 14 bases between the germline ends. In this chain, TRBV4-1 is recombined with TRBJ1-1, with a tentative D gene TRBD1 over 5 matching bases. This sequence originates from an adult woman who had mild COVID-19 (a few samples of this study predate the infection). The sample titles of this study are shuffled in the database, so cell type and time point are left out; the donor was told from shared clones. Material for sequencing was PBMCs or a T cell subset sorted from them (not recorded which). The CDR3 region has the sequence CASSQVGRGRTEAFF. The nucleotide sequence is TGCGCCAGCAGCCAAGTTGGCCGGGGCCGGACTGAAGCTTTCTTT.